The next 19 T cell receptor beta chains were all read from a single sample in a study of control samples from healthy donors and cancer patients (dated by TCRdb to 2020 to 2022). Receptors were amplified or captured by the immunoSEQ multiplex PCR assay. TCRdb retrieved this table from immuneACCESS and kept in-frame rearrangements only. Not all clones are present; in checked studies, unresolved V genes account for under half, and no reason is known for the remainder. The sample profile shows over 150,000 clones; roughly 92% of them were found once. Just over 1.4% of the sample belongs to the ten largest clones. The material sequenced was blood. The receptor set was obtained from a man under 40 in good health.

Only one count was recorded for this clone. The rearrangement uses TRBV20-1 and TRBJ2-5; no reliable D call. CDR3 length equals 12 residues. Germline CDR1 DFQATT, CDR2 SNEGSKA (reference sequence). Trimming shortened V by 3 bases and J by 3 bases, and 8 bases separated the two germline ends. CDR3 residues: CSASLPEETQYF. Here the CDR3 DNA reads TGCAGTGCTAGTCTCCCGGAAGAGACCCAGTACTTC.

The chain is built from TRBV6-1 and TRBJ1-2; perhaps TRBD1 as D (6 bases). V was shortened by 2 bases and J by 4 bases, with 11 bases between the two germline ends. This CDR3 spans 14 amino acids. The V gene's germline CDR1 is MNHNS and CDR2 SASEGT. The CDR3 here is CASSETQGVYGYTF. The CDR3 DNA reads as TGTGCCAGCAGTGAAACACAGGGAGTCTATGGCTACACCTTC.

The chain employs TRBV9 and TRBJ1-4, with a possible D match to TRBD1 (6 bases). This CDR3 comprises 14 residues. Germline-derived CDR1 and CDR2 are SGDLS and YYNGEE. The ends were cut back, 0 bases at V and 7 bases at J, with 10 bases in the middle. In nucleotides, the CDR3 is TGTGCCAGCAGCGTAGAGACAGGATCTGAAAAACTGTTTTTT. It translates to CASSVETGSEKLFF.

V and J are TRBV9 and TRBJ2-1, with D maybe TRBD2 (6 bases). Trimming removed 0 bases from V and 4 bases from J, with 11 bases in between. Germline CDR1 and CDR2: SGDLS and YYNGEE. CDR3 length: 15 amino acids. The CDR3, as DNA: TGTGCCAGCAGCGTAGAAGGGACTTTTTACAATGAGCAGTTCTTC. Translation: CASSVEGTFYNEQFF.

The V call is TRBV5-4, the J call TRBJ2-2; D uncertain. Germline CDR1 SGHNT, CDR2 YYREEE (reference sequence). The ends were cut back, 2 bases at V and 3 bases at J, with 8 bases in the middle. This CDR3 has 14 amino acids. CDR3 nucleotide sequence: TGTGCCAGCAGCTTAGCTACTTACACCGGGGAGCTGTTTTTT. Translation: CASSLATYTGELFF.

CDR3 loop: CASSPMGGSYEQYF. The CDR3 DNA follows: TGTGCCAGCAGCCCAATGGGGGGCTCCTACGAGCAGTACTTC. The V and J genes are TRBV7-8 and TRBJ2-7; tentative D call: TRBD2 (6 bases). CDR3 length: 14 amino acids. V shed 5 bases and J shed 0 bases, with 11 bases lying between them. The V gene's germline CDR1 is SGHVS and CDR2 FQNEAQ.

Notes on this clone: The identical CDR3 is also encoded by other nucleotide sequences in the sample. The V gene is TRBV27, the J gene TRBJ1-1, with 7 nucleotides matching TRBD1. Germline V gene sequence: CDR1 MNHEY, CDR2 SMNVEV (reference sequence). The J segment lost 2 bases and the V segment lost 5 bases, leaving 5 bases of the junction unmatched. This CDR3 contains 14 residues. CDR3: CASSPGTANTEAFF. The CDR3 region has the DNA TGTGCCAGCAGTCCGGGGACAGCAAACACTGAAGCTTTCTTT.

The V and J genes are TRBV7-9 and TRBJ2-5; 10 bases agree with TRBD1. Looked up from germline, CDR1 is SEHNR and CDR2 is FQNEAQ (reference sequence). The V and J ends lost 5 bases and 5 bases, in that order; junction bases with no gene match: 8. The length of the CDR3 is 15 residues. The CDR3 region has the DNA TGTGCCAGCAGCCTAGGCGGGACAGGGGTCGAGACCCAGTACTTC. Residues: CASSLGGTGVETQYF.

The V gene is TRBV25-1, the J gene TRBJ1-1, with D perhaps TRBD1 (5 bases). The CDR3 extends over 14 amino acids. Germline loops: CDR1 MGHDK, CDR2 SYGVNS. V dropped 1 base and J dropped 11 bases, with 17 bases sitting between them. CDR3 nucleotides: TGTGCCAGCAGTGAATTCTCCTCAGCGACAGTCGCTTTCTTT. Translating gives CASSEFSSATVAFF.

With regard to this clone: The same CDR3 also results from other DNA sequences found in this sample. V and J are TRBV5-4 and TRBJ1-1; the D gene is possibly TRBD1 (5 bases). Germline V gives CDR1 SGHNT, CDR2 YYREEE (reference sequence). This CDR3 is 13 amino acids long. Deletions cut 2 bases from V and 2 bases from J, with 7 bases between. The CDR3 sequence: CASSFDRNTEAFF. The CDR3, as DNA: TGTGCCAGCAGCTTCGACAGAAACACTGAAGCTTTCTTT.

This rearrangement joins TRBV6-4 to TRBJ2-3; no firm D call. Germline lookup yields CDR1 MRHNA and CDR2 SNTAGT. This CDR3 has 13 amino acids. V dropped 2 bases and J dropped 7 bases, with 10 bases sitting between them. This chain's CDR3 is CASSDGKGNTQYF. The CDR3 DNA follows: TGTGCCAGCAGTGACGGAAAGGGCAATACGCAGTATTTT.

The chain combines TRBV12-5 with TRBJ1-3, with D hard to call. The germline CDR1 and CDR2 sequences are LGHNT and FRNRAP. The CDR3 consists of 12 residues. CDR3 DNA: TGTCACCACCGGGCGCGGCTAAACACCATATATTTT. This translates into CHHRARLNTIYF. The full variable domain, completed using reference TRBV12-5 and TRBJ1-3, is DARVTQTPRHKVTEMGQEVTMRCQPILGHNTVFWYRQTMMQGLELLAYFRNRAPLDDSGMPKDRFSAEMPDATLATLKIQPSEPRDSAVYFCHHRARLNTIYFGEGSWLTVV.

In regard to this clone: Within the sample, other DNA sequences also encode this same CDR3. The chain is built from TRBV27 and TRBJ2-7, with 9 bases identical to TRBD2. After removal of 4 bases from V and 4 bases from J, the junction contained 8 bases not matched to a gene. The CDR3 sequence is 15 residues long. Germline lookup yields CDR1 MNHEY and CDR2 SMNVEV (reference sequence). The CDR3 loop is CASSSGLAGAYEQYF. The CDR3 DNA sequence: TGTGCCAGCAGTTCGGGACTAGCCGGGGCGTACGAGCAGTACTTC.

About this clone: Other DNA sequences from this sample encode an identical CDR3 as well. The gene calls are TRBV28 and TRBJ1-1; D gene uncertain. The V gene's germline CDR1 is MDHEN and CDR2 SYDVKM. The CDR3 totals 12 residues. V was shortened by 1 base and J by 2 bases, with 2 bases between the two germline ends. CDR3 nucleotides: TGTGCCAGCAGTTTATTAAACACTGAAGCTTTCTTT. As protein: CASSLLNTEAFF.

This CDR3 reads CASSAPVGSPDYEQYF. The CDR3 DNA sequence: TGTGCCAGCAGCGCTCCCGTGGGGTCCCCCGACTACGAGCAGTACTTC. This chain connects TRBV9 to TRBJ2-7; D is unclear. Germline lookup yields CDR1 SGDLS and CDR2 YYNGEE. Trimming removed 3 bases from V and 3 bases from J, with 19 bases in between. CDR3 size: 16 residues. Full variable domain (remainder filled in from reference TRBV9 and TRBJ2-7): DSGVTQTPKHLITATGQRVTLRCSPRSGDLSVYWYQQSLDQGLQFLIQYYNGEERAKGNILERFSAQQFPDLHSELNLSSLELGDSALYFCASSAPVGSPDYEQYFGPGTRLTVT.

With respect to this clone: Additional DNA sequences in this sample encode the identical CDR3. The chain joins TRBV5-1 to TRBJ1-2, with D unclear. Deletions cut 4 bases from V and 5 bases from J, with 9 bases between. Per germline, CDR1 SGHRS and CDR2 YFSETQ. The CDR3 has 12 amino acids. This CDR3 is CASSLEGYGYTF. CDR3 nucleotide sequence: TGCGCCAGCAGCCTGGAGGGTTATGGCTACACCTTC.

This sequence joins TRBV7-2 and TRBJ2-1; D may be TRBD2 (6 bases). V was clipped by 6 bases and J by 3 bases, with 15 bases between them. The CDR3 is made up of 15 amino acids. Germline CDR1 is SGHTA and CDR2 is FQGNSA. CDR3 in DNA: TGTGCCAGCAGACTGAGACTAGGGGACTACAATGAGCAGTTCTTC. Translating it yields CASRLRLGDYNEQFF.

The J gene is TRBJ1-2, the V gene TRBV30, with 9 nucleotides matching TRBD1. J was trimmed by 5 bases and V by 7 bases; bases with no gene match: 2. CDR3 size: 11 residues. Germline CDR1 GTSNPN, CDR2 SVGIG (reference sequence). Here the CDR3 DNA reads TGTGCCTTGGGGACAGGGTATGGCTACACCTTC. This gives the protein CALGTGYGYTF.

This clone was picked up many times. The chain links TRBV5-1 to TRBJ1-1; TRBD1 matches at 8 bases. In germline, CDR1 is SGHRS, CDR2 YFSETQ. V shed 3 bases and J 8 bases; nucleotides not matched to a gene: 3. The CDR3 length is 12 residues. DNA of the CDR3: TGCGCCAGCAGCTACGACAGGGGAGAAGCTTTCTTT. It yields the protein CASSYDRGEAFF.